A selection of T cell receptor beta chains follows, all from one sample in a study of regulatory T cells in long-lasting Graves disease. TCRdb ran MiXCR on the multiplex PCR reads and lists one entry per CDR3 protein. The table shows some 490,000 distinct CDR3 sequences, with 12% occurring only once. The data also belong to a second study, concerning T cells in Graves' hyperthyroidism and ophthalmopathy.

Source: peripheral blood mononuclear cells (PBMCs), taken at new diagnosis, from a patient treated with antithyroid drugs. These receptors were collected from a woman in her 30s with Graves disease. Both conserved end residues are part of each CDR3. D genes are given only for firm matches. Only part of the rows carry a size: once, few, many, or a class if the clone is expanded.

length	J	size	V	D	DNA	CDR3
14	TRBJ1-3	few	TRBV6-5	NA	TGTGCCAGCAGTTACGGGGGCTTGGGAAACACCATATATTTT	CASSYGGLGNTIYF
16	TRBJ1-1	many	TRBV19	NA	TGTACCAGTAGTATGGGTAGGGGTGGGGCGGCCACTGAAGCTTTCTTT	CTSSMGRGGAATEAFF
20	TRBJ2-1	few	TRBV19	TRBD2	TGTGCCAGTAGTATATCAATAGCGGGAGAGATTAACGCGAGATACAATGAGCAGTTCTTC	CASSISIAGEINARYNEQFF
15	TRBJ2-4	many	TRBV9	NA	TGTGCCAGCAGTCCCACTGGACGGGCCAAAAACATTCAGTACTTC	CASSPTGRAKNIQYF
15	TRBJ2-7	NA	TRBV11-2	TRBD2	TGTGCCAGCAGCTTTTCTAGCGGGGTCCCCTACGAGCAGTACTTC	CASSFSSGVPYEQYF
15	TRBJ1-5	NA	TRBV9	TRBD1	TGTGCCAGCAGCGTAGACCCGACAGGGAATCAGCCCCAGCATTTT	CASSVDPTGNQPQHF
15	TRBJ2-1	few	TRBV7-2	NA	TGTGCCAGCAGCTTGATGCATTACTTTTGGAATGAGCAGTTCTTC	CASSLMHYFWNEQFF
12	TRBJ2-7	many	TRBV20-1	NA	TGCAGTGCTAGAGCTAGCCTTCAGGGGCAGTACTTC	CSARASLQGQYF
15	TRBJ2-5	many	TRBV15	NA	TGTGCCACCAGCAGAGATCAAGCGGATCAAGAGACCCAGTACTTC	CATSRDQADQETQYF
15	TRBJ1-4	many	TRBV2	NA	TGTGCCAGCACCCCACGTGTAAGCGGGAATGAAAAACTGTTTTTT	CASTPRVSGNEKLFF
19	TRBJ2-6	NA	TRBV6-2/TRBV6-3	NA	TGTGCCAGCACCCCAGGTACCGGACAGAGGTCCTCTGGGGCCAACGTCCTGACTTTC	CASTPGTGQRSSGANVLTF
15	TRBJ2-7	NA	TRBV20-1	NA	TGCAGCACACGTGACACCCCCGGGGGACGATCCGAGCAGTACTTC	CSTRDTPGGRSEQYF
15	TRBJ1-5	many	TRBV6-2/TRBV6-3	TRBD1	TGTGCCAGCAATTTCCAGGGGGCGTTTAATCAGCCCCAGCATTTT	CASNFQGAFNQPQHF
14	TRBJ2-7	many	TRBV11-2	NA	TGTGCCAGCGGCCTCTGGACAGACCCCTACGAGCAGTACTTC	CASGLWTDPYEQYF
16	TRBJ2-3	many	TRBV2	TRBD2	TGTGCCAGCAGTGACGCCCTAGCGGGAGAAGGGGATACGCAGTATTTT	CASSDALAGEGDTQYF
17	TRBJ2-7	many	TRBV28	TRBD1	TGTGCCAGCAGTTTGCATATCGGGACAGGCGCTACCTACGAGCAGTACTTC	CASSLHIGTGATYEQYF
14	TRBJ1-4	many	TRBV20-1	NA	TGCAGTGCTTCTGTAGACAGCCTAATGAAAAAGATGTTTTTT	CSASVDSLMKKMFF
17	TRBJ2-3	few	TRBV5-1	NA	TGCGCCAGCAGCTTGGTTGTGGTTACCCCGAACACAGATACGCAGTATTTT	CASSLVVVTPNTDTQYF
15	TRBJ2-5	many	TRBV2	TRBD2	TGTGCCAACTCGAGGATTAGCGGGACCCAAGAGACCCAGTACTTC	CANSRISGTQETQYF
13	TRBJ2-2	many	TRBV2	NA	TGTGCCAGCAGCAGACAGAACACCGGGGAGCTGTTTTTT	CASSRQNTGELFF
14	TRBJ1-1	many	TRBV5-1	NA	TGCGCCAGCAGCTTTCAGGTAACGAACACTGAAGCTTTCTTT	CASSFQVTNTEAFF
18	TRBJ2-1	many	TRBV7-9	TRBD2	TGTGCCAGCACCGAAATCCCCTCGGCGGGAGAAGGTTACAATGAGCAGTTCTTC	CASTEIPSAGEGYNEQFF
16	TRBJ2-7	NA	TRBV5-1	NA	TGCGCCAGCAGCTTGGACTCTAGGGCTGGTTTCTACGAGCAGTACTTC	CASSLDSRAGFYEQYF
13	TRBJ2-2	NA	TRBV10-2	NA	TGCGCCAGCAGTGAGTTCGGGTCCGGGGAGCTGTTTTTT	CASSEFGSGELFF
15	TRBJ2-7	NA	TRBV7-9	NA	TGTGCCAGCAGCTCCAGGGCAGGGTCCCCCTTCGAGCAGTACTTC	CASSSRAGSPFEQYF
15	TRBJ2-6	many	TRBV14	NA	TGTGCTACGAGGGAAGGGAGCTCTGGGGCCAACGTCCTGACTTTC	CATREGSSGANVLTF
15	TRBJ1-3	few	TRBV5-8	TRBD1	TGTGCCAGCAGCTCCGACAGGGGTGCAGGAAACACCATATATTTT	CASSSDRGAGNTIYF
17	TRBJ2-2	many	TRBV28	NA	TGTGCCAGCAGCCGGATAGGGGGGGGGACGAACACCGGGGAGCTGTTTTTT	CASSRIGGGTNTGELFF
13	TRBJ1-2	many	TRBV7-9	NA	TGTGCCAGCAGCTCCGTCGGGGGGCATGGCTACACCTTC	CASSSVGGHGYTF
15	TRBJ2-5	many	TRBV12-3/TRBV12-4	TRBD2	TGTGCCAGCAGTTTTGCGGGAGGGCGAGGAGAGACCCAGTACTTC	CASSFAGGRGETQYF
13	TRBJ2-7	many	TRBV6-5	NA	TGTGCCAGCAGTTACTCTACAGGCTACGAGCAGTACTTC	CASSYSTGYEQYF
14	TRBJ2-3	NA	TRBV5-4	NA	TGTGCCAGCAGCCTAAAGCGGAGCACAGATACGCAGTATTTT	CASSLKRSTDTQYF
15	TRBJ2-7	NA	TRBV11-2	TRBD2	TGCGCCAGCAGCCGGGCGGTCCGGGGGGCCTACGAGCAGTACTTC	CASSRAVRGAYEQYF
15	TRBJ1-2	many	TRBV18	NA	TGTGCCAGCTCACCACCGGACCCTCACTTTGTTGGCTACACCTTC	CASSPPDPHFVGYTF
14	TRBJ2-3	few	TRBV28	NA	TGTGCCAGCAGATCACTTTCTAGAACAGATACGCAGTATTTT	CASRSLSRTDTQYF
16	TRBJ2-5	few	TRBV15	TRBD2	TGTGCCACCAGCAGGCCGGGACTAGCGGGAGTAGAGACCCAGTACTTC	CATSRPGLAGVETQYF
15	TRBJ2-1	few	TRBV6-6	NA	TGTGCCAGCAGTTCCCTAGCGTCCCGTAGGAATGAGCAGTTCTTC	CASSSLASRRNEQFF
12	TRBJ1-2	many	TRBV10-3	NA	TGTGCCATCAGTGAGTCTCTCTATGGCTACACCTTC	CAISESLYGYTF
15	TRBJ2-1	many	TRBV12-3/TRBV12-4	NA	TGTGCCAGCAGTTTGGGGGGTGACGGGATCAATGAGCAGTTCTTC	CASSLGGDGINEQFF
18	TRBJ1-1	NA	TRBV28	NA	TGTGCCAGCAGTTTCGAGACAGGATCGGGGACCGCGAACACTGAAGCTTTCTTT	CASSFETGSGTANTEAFF
17	TRBJ2-7	NA	TRBV4-3	TRBD2	TGCGCCAGCAGCCAAGGCTCTGCAGGACTAGCGGGAGACGAGCAGTACTTC	CASSQGSAGLAGDEQYF
15	TRBJ2-5	many	TRBV12-3/TRBV12-4	NA	TGTGCCAGCAGTTTGAGGGCCGGGTTCCAAGAGACCCAGTACTTC	CASSLRAGFQETQYF
15	TRBJ1-5	few	TRBV6-1	NA	TGTGCCAGCAGCCCGGTGGATCGGGGCAATCAGCCCCAGCATTTT	CASSPVDRGNQPQHF
15	TRBJ2-7	NA	TRBV9	TRBD1	TGTGCCAGCAGCGTAGTGGGGACAGCTGCCTACGAGCAGTACTTC	CASSVVGTAAYEQYF
16	TRBJ2-4	many	TRBV2	NA	TGTGCCAGCAGTGAGATGTTGGCTTTAGCCAAAAACATTCAGTACTTC	CASSEMLALAKNIQYF
14	TRBJ1-1	NA	TRBV5-1	NA	TGCGCCAGCAGCTCATTACCGGGACGACCTGAAGCTTTCTTT	CASSSLPGRPEAFF
14	TRBJ2-7	few	TRBV6-1	TRBD1	TGTGCCAGCAGCTCCGGGACAGGGTTCGACGAGCAGTACTTC	CASSSGTGFDEQYF
16	TRBJ1-1	many	TRBV5-1	TRBD1	TGCGCCAGCAGCTGGGGGACAGGGTTGGATGACACTGAAGCTTTCTTT	CASSWGTGLDDTEAFF